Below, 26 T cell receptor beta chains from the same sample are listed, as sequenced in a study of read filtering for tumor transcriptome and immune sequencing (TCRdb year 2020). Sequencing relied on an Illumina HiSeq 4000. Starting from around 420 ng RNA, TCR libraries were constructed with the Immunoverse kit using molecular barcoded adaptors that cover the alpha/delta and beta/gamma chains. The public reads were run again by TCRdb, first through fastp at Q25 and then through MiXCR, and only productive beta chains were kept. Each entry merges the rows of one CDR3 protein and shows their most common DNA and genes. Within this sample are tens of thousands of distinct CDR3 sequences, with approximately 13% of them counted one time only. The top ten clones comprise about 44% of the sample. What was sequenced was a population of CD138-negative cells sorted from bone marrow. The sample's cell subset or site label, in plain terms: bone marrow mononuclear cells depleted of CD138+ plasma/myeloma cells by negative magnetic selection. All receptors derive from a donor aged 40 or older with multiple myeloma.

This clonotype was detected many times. The CDR3 loop is CASSQEAGSFTDTQYF. The CDR3 coding sequence is TGCGCCAGCAGCCAAGAGGCAGGATCCTTCACAGATACGCAGTATTTT. The V call is TRBV4-3, the J call TRBJ2-3; D unresolved. V was pared by 0 bases and J by 2 bases, with 12 bases between. There are 16 residues in the CDR3. Germline V gives CDR1 LGHNA, CDR2 YSLEER.

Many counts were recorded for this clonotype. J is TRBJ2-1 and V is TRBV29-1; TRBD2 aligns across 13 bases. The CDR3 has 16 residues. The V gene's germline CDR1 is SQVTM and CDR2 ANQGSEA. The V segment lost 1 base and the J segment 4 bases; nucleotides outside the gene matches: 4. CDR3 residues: CSVEGTSGGQYNEQFF. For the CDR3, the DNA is TGCAGCGTTGAAGGGACTAGCGGGGGCCAATACAATGAGCAGTTCTTC.

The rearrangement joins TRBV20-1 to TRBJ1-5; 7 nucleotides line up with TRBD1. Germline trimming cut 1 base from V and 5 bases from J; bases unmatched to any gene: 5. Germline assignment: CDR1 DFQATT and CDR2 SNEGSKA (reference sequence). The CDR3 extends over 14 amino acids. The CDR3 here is CSARVGTVDQPQHF. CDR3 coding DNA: TGCAGTGCTAGAGTCGGGACAGTTGATCAGCCCCAGCATTTT.

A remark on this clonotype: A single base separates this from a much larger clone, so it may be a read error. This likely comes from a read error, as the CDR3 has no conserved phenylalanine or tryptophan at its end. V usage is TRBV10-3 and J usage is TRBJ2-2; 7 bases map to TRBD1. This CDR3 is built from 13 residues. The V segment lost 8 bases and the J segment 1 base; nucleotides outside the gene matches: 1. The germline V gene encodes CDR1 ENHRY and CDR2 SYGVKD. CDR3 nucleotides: TGTGCCATCGGGGACAGGAACACCGGGGAGCTGTTTCTT. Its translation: CAIGDRNTGELFL.

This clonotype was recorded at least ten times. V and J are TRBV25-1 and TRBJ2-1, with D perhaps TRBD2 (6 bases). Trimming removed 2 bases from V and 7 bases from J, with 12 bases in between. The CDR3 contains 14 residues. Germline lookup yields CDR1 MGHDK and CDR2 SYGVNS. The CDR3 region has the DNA TGTGCCAGCAGTGAACCTGCTCGGGGGAATGAGCAGTTCTTC. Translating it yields CASSEPARGNEQFF.

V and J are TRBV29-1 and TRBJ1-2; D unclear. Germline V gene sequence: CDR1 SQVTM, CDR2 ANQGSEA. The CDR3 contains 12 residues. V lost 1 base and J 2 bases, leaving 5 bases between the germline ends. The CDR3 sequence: CSVEGQNYGYTF. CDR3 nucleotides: TGCAGCGTTGAAGGCCAGAACTATGGCTACACCTTC.

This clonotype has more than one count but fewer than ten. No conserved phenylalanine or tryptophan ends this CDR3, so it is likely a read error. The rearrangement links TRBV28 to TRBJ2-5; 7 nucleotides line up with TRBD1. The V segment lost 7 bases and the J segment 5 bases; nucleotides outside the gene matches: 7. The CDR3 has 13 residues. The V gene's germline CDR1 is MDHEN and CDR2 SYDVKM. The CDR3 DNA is TGTGCCAGCAACAGGGGACACCGTGAGACCCAGTACTAC. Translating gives CASNRGHRETQYY.

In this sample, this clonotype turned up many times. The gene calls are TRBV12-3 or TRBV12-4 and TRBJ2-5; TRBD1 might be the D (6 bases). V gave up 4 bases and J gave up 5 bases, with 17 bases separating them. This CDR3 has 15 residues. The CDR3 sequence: CASSSPTGGRETQYF. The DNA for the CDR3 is TGTGCCAGCAGTTCCCCGACAGGTGGACGGGAGACCCAGTACTTC.

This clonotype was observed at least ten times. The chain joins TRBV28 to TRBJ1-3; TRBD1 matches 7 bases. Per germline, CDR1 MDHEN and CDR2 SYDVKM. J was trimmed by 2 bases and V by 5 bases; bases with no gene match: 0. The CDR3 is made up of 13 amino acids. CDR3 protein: CASSTGAGNTIYF. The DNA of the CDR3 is TGTGCCAGCAGTACAGGGGCTGGAAACACCATATATTTT.

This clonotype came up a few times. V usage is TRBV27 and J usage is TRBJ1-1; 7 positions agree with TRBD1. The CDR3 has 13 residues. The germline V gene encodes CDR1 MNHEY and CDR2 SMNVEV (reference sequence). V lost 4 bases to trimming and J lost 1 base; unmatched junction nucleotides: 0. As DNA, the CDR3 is TGTGCCAGCAGTTACAGGGGGAACACTGAAGCTTTCTTT. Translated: CASSYRGNTEAFF.

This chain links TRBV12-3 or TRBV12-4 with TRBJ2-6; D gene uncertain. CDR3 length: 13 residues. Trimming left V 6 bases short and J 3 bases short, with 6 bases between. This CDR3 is CASSPLGANVLTF. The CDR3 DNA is TGTGCCAGCAGCCCCCTTGGGGCCAACGTCCTGACTTTC.

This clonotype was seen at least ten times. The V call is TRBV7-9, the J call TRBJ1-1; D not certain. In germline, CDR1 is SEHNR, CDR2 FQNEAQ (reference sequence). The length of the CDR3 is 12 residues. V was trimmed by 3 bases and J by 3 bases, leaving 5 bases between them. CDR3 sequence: CASSLSDTEAFF. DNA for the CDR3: TGTGCCAGCAGCTTGTCGGACACTGAAGCTTTCTTT.

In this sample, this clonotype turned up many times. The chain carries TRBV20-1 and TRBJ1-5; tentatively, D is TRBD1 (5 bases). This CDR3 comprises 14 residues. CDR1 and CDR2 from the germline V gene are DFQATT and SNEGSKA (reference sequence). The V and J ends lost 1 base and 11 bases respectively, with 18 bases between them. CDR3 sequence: CSARARQPPGAQHF. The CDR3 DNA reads TGCAGTGCTAGAGCTAGACAGCCACCTGGGGCCCAGCATTTT.

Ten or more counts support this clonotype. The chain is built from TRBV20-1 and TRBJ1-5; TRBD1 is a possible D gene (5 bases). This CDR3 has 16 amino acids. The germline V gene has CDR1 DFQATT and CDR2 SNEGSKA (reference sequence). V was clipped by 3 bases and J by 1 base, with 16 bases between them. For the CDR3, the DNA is TGCAGTGCTAGCACATTCCCCGGGACCAGCAATCAGCCCCAGCATTTT. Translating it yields CSASTFPGTSNQPQHF.

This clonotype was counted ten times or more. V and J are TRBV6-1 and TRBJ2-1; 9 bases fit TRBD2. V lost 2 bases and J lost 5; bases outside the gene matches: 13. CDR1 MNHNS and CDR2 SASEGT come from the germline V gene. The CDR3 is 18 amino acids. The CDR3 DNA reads TGTGCCAGCAGTGAACTTCTCTTCGGAGCGGGAGGCCACAATGAGCAGTTCTTC. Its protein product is CASSELLFGAGGHNEQFF.

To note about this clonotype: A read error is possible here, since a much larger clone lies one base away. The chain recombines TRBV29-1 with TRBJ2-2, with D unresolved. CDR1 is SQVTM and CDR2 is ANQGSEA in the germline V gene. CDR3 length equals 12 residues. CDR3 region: CIVEEWAGELFF. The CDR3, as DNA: TGCATCGTTGAAGAATGGGCCGGGGAGCTGTTTTTT.

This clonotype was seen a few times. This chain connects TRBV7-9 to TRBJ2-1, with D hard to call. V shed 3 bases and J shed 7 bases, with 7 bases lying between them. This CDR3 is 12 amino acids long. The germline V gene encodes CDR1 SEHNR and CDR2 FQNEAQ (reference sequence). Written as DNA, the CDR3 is TGTGCCAGCAGCTTGAGTAAAAATGAGCAGTTCTTC. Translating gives CASSLSKNEQFF.

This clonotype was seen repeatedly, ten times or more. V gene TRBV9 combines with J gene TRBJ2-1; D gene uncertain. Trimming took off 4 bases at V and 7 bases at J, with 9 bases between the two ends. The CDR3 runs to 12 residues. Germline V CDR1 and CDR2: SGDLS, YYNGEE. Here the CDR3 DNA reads TGTGCCAGCAGCCAGGAGTCTAATGAGCAGTTCTTC. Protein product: CASSQESNEQFF.

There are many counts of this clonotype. The CDR3 region has the DNA TGTGCCAGCAGCGATCGACAGGGGGCGACGAATTCACCCCTCCACTTT. Protein sequence: CASSDRQGATNSPLHF. The chain carries TRBV7-9 and TRBJ1-6, with 10 bases matching TRBD1. Germline V gene lookup returns CDR1 SEHNR and CDR2 FQNEAQ (reference sequence). The J segment lost 7 bases and the V segment lost 5 bases, leaving 8 bases of the junction unmatched. The CDR3 extends over 16 amino acids.

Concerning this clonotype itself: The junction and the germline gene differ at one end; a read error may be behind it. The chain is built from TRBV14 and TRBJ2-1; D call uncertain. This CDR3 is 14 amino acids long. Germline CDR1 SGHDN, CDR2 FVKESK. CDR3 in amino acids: CASSHGSSYKEQFF. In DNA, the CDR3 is TGTGCCAGCAGCCACGGGTCCTCCTACAAAGAGCAGTTCTTC.

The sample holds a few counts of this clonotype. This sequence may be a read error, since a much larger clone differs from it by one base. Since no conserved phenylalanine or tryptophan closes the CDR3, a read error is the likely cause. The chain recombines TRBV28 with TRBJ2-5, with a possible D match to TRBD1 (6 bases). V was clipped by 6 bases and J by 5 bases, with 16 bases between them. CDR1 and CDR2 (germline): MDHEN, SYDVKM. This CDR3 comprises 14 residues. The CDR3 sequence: CASRPGLRGETQYS. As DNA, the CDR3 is TGTGCCAGCAGACCCGGGCTTAGGGGGGAGACCCAGTACTCC.

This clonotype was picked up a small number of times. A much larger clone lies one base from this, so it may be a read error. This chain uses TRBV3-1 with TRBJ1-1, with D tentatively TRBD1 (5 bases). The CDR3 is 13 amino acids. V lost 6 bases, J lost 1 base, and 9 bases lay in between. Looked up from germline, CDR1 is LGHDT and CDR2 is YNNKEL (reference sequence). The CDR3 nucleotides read TGTGCCAGCAGACGAACAGGGAACACTGAAGCTTTCTTT. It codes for CASRRTGNTEAFF. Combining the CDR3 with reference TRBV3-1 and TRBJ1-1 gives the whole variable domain DTAVSQTPKYLVTQMGNDKSIKCEQNLGHDTMYWYKQDSKKFLKIMFSYNNKELIINETVPNRFSPKSPDKAHLNLHINSLELGDSAVYFCASRRTGNTEAFFGQGTRLTVV.

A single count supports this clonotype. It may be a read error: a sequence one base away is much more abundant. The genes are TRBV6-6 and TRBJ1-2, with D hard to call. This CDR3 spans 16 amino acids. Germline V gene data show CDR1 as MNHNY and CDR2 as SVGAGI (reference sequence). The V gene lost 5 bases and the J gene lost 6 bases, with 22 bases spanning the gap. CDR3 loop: CASSPTRGTAHHGYTF. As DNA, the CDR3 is TGTGCCAGCAGTCCAACCCGAGGAACTGCACACCATGGCTACACCTTC.

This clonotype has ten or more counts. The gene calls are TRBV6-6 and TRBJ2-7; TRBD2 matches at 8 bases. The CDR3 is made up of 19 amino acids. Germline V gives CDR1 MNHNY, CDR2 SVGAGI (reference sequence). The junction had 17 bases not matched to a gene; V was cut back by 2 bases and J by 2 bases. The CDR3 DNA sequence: TGTGCCAGCAGTTACCTCGGGACTAGAAGCGACATAGATACCTACGAGCAGTACTTC. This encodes CASSYLGTRSDIDTYEQYF.

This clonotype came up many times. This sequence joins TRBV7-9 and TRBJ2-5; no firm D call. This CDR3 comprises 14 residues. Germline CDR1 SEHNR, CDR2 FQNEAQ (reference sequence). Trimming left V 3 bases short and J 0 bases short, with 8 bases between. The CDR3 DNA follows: TGTGCCAGCAGCTTCCGAAGGGACCAAGAGACCCAGTACTTC. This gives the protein CASSFRRDQETQYF.

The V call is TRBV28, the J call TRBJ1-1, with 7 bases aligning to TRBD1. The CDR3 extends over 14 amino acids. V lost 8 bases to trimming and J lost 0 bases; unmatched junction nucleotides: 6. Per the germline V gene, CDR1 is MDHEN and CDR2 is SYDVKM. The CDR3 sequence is CASETGPMNTEAFF. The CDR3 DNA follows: TGTGCCAGCGAGACAGGGCCGATGAACACTGAAGCTTTCTTT.